This TCR beta chain was recorded in a study of cytomegalovirus exposure and HLA in healthy donors. This CDR3 has 15 residues. CDR1 LNHDA and CDR2 SQIVND come from the germline V gene (reference sequence). V was clipped by 6 bases and J by 6 bases; unmatched bases: 13. A multiplex PCR was run with 60 Vbeta primers and 13 Jbeta primers. Sequencing was performed with immunoSEQ multiplex PCR; in TCRdb, only in-frame clones are kept and a portion is missing. The top ten clones hold less than 5% of a sample with approximately 100,000 clones, roughly three quarters of them seen once. Broader study findings: In a later analysis, HLA-C alleles had the fewest associated TCRs, DRB1 alleles the most. Later work associated approximately 17,000 TCR beta sequences with HLA alleles at 0.05 false discovery rate. Looking again later, the authors saw that most CMV-associated TCR beta chains seemed HLA-restricted.

In this sample, this clone turned up once. Its specificity is not known. The rearrangement links TRBV19 to TRBJ2-7, with 8 bases identical to TRBD2. The sample comprised PBMCs. This clonotype originated in a woman aged 40 to 50 in good health and CMV-seronegative. CDR3 region: CASRVMGSGATEQYF. CDR3 in DNA: TGTGCCAGTAGGGTTATGGGTAGCGGGGCGACCGAGCAGTACTTC. Full variable domain (missing parts from reference TRBV19 and TRBJ2-7): DGGITQSPKYLFRKEGQNVTLSCEQNLNHDAMYWYRQDPGQGLRLIYYSQIVNDFQKGDIAEGYSVSREKKESFPLTVTSAQKNPTAFYLCASRVMGSGATEQYFGPGTRLTVT.